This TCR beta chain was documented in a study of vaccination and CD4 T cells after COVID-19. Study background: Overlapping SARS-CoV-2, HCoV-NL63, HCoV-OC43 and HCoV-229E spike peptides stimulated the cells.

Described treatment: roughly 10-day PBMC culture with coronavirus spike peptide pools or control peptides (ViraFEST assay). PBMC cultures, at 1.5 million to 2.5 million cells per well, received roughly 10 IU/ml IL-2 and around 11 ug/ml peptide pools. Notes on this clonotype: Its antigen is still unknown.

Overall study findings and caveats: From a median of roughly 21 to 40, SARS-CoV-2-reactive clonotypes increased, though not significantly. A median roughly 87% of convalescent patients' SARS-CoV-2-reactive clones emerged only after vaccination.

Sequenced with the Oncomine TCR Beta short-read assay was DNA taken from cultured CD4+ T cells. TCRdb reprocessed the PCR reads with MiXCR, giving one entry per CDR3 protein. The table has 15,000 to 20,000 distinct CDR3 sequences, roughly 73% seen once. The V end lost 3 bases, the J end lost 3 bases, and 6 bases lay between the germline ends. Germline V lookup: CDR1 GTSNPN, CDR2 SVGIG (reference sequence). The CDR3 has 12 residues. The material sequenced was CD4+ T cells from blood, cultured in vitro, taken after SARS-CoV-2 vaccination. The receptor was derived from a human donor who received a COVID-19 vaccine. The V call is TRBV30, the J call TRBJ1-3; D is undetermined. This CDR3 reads CAWRYFGNTIYF. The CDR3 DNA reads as TGTGCCTGGAGATACTTTGGAAACACCATATATTTT.